A single sample is the source of the 6 T cell receptor beta chains below, sequenced in a study of Ad26.COV2.S vaccination and SARS-CoV-2 variants. Sample treatment: roughly 20 received Ad26.COV2.S at low or high dose, single or two shots; 5 received placebo; per-sample allocation not given. Following the first vaccine or placebo injection, samples were taken on day 63. Method: immunoSEQ multiplex PCR; TCRdb's copy keeps in-frame clones and lacks some. The sample lists over 400,000 clones, roughly 90% occurring once. The source was peripheral blood, collected in a trial of Ad26.COV2.S vaccine versus placebo. These receptor sequences come from a person aged 18 to 59 who received the Ad26.COV2.S COVID-19 vaccine or a placebo.

This chain links TRBV7-9 with TRBJ2-3, with 8 bases identical to TRBD1. The germline CDR1 and CDR2 sequences are SEHNR and FQNEAQ (reference sequence). The CDR3 has 18 amino acids. Trimming cost V 5 bases and J 6 bases; bases outside gene matches: 19. The CDR3 sequence is CASSARKTGAQLADTQYF. Here the CDR3 DNA reads TGTGCCAGCAGCGCCCGAAAGACAGGGGCACAATTGGCGGATACGCAGTATTTT.

V gene TRBV5-4 combines with J gene TRBJ1-4; no clear D. The CDR3 has 14 amino acids. Deletions cut 1 base from V and 7 bases from J, with 11 bases between. The V gene's germline CDR1 is SGHNT and CDR2 YYREEE (reference sequence). CDR3 region: CASSLWSGGEKLFF. DNA of the CDR3: TGTGCCAGCAGCTTGTGGTCAGGCGGTGAAAAACTGTTTTTT.

The CDR3 DNA reads TGTGCCAGTAGGGGTGTCGTGTTAGGCACAGATACGCAGTATTTT. Translation: CASRGVVLGTDTQYF. The chain has TRBV19 and TRBJ2-3; D uncertain. V was trimmed by 6 bases and J by 1 base, leaving 14 bases between them. Per germline, CDR1 LNHDA and CDR2 SQIVND (reference sequence). The CDR3 covers 15 residues.

The chain couples TRBV5-5 to TRBJ1-6; D gene uncertain. Germline CDR1 SGHKS, CDR2 YYEKEE (reference sequence). Between the trimmed V and J ends, which lost 4 bases and 3 bases, there was a span of 11 bases. The CDR3 covers 15 residues. This CDR3 is CASSLGPFYNSPLHF. DNA of the CDR3: TGTGCCAGCAGCCTTGGACCGTTCTATAATTCACCCCTCCACTTT.

The chain couples TRBV7-9 to TRBJ1-2; 7 bases match TRBD1. Per germline, CDR1 SEHNR and CDR2 FQNEAQ (reference sequence). The ends lost 5 bases at V and 4 bases at J; junction bases unmatched: 7. This CDR3 region has 14 residues. The DNA of the CDR3 is TGTGCCAGCAGCGCCGGAGGACAGGCCTATGGCTACACCTTC. Protein: CASSAGGQAYGYTF.

This sequence joins TRBV6-5 and TRBJ1-2; TRBD1 agrees at 8 bases. The germline V gene has CDR1 MNHEY and CDR2 SVGAGI. With V trimmed by 11 bases and J by 4 bases, 12 bases remained unmatched. The CDR3 contains 14 residues. The CDR3 region is CAGETGDVTYGYTF. Written as DNA, the CDR3 is TGTGCCGGAGAGACAGGGGACGTTACCTATGGCTACACCTTC.